The 32 T cell receptor beta chains presented below share a single source sample, sequenced in a study of immune heterogeneity within non-small cell lung tumors. Samples each supplied about 600 ng of bulk tumor genomic DNA as template. Several widely spaced biopsies per primary tumor were taken during surgery. Each patient presented with untreated, newly diagnosed non-small cell lung cancer and received curative surgery. Multiplex PCR (32 V and 13 J primers) was used to amplify the TCR beta CDR3. TCRdb re-called the multiplex PCR reads with MiXCR, one entry per CDR3 protein. This table has 12,000 to 15,000 distinct CDR3 sequences, over 25% appearing once. The sample comprised lung tumor tissue. The receptors here all came from a woman aged 45-59 years with non-small cell lung cancer.

Points on this clonotype: This may come from a read error, since a much larger clone is one base off. The chain recombines TRBV28 with TRBJ1-5, with D tentatively TRBD1 (6 bases). The V gene's germline CDR1 is MDHEN and CDR2 SYDVKM. The CDR3 loop spans 15 amino acids. The CDR3 loop reads CASILISGAIQPQHF. Written as DNA, the CDR3 is TGTGCCAGCATTTTAATATCGGGGGCAATTCAGCCCCAGCATTTT.

Details on this clonotype: One base away lies a much larger clone, so this may be a sequencing read error. V gene TRBV19 combines with J gene TRBJ2-3, with 14 bases that match TRBD2. With V trimmed by 10 bases and J by 6 bases, 15 bases remained unmatched. The germline gives CDR1 LNHDA, CDR2 SQIVND (reference sequence). The CDR3 has 17 amino acids. This CDR3 is CAIRPTGTSGRWDTQYF. Written as DNA, the CDR3 is TGTGCCATTAGACCAACGGGGACTAGCGGGAGATGGGATACGCAGTATTTT.

V and J are TRBV19 and TRBJ1-5, with D possibly matching TRBD1 (6 bases). The CDR3 is 14 amino acids. The germline CDR1 and CDR2 sequences are LNHDA and SQIVND (reference sequence). V lost 7 bases and J lost 3, with 13 bases in between. DNA of the CDR3: TGTGCCAGTAAGGGGGATATGAACAATCAGCCCCAGCATTTT. Its translation: CASKGDMNNQPQHF.

This clonotype was detected a few times. The genes are TRBV20-1 and TRBJ1-5; no clear D gene. The CDR3 has 15 amino acids. V lost 0 bases and J lost 4, with 13 bases in between. In germline, CDR1 is DFQATT, CDR2 SNEGSKA (reference sequence). DNA of the CDR3: TGCAGTGCTAGAGAGGGCTCAACCATTAATCAGCCCCAGCATTTT. Translated, it gives CSAREGSTINQPQHF.

By sample fraction, this clonotype is medium-sized. The chain recombines TRBV28 with TRBJ1-5, with a possible D match to TRBD1 (6 bases). The CDR3 is 17 amino acids. V was pared by 4 bases and J by 6 bases, with 22 bases between. CDR1 and CDR2 from the germline V gene are MDHEN and SYDVKM. DNA of the CDR3: TGTGCCAGCAGTTCCCCCGAGGGGGGGGCTGGGGGTCAGCCCCAGCATTTT. It encodes CASSSPEGGAGGQPQHF.

CDR3 sequence: CASSYLTGLAGANTGELFF. CDR3 bases: TGTGCCAGCAGTTACCTAACGGGACTAGCGGGCGCGAACACCGGGGAGCTGTTTTTT. V usage is TRBV12-3 or TRBV12-4 and J usage is TRBJ2-2, with TRBD2 matching over 12 bases. The CDR3 totals 19 residues. J was trimmed by 0 bases and V by 4 bases; bases with no gene match: 9.

This clonotype was detected only once. This sequence may be a read error, since a much larger clone differs from it by one base. The chain links TRBV6-2 or TRBV6-3 to TRBJ2-3; TRBD2 matches 7 bases. Germline CDR1 is MNHEY and CDR2 is SVGEGT. J was trimmed by 2 bases and V by 10 bases; bases with no gene match: 9. CDR3 length equals 14 residues. Written as DNA, the CDR3 is TGTGCCATCAGCCGGGGAGGGGCCACAGATACGCAGTATTTT. This gives the protein CAISRGGATDTQYF.

There are many counts of this clonotype. The chain uses TRBV7-2 and TRBJ1-2; D is unresolved. The ends were cut back, 5 bases at V and 6 bases at J, with 19 bases in the middle. The CDR3 totals 15 residues. Looked up from germline, CDR1 is SGHTA and CDR2 is FQGNSA. The CDR3 bases are TGTGCCAGCAGCCCCCCCGGTGGGCTGCCGGATGGCTACACCTTC. Its translation: CASSPPGGLPDGYTF.

At least ten counts were recorded for this clonotype. The rearrangement uses TRBV6-1 and TRBJ2-2, with 8 bases matching TRBD2. The CDR3 contains 14 residues. The germline CDR1 and CDR2 sequences are MNHNS and SASEGT. Trimming cost V 8 bases and J 3 bases; bases outside gene matches: 5. The CDR3 DNA follows: TGTGCCAGCCGGATCGGGAGGGACACCGGGGAGCTGTTTTTT. Protein product: CASRIGRDTGELFF.

The J gene is TRBJ1-5, the V gene TRBV19; 7 nucleotides match TRBD1. Germline CDR1 LNHDA, CDR2 SQIVND (reference sequence). CDR3 length equals 13 residues. V shed 6 bases and J 5 bases; nucleotides not matched to a gene: 4. This CDR3 reads CASSGTADQPQHF. The CDR3 DNA follows: TGTGCCAGTAGCGGGACAGCGGATCAGCCCCAGCATTTT.

The rearrangement links TRBV12-3 or TRBV12-4 to TRBJ1-5; 8 nucleotides align to TRBD1. V shed 3 bases and J 0 bases; nucleotides not matched to a gene: 25. This CDR3 spans 23 amino acids. CDR3 coding DNA: TGTGCCAGCAGTTTTAGAAGAATGCTCACAGGGGGGATAGGGGGGTATAGCAATCAGCCCCAGCATTTT. It is translated as CASSFRRMLTGGIGGYSNQPQHF.

This sequence joins TRBV19 and TRBJ2-7; TRBD2 agrees at 7 bases. CDR1 and CDR2 from the germline V gene are LNHDA and SQIVND (reference sequence). The CDR3 totals 14 residues. The ends lost 5 bases at V and 0 bases at J; junction bases unmatched: 4. The CDR3 nucleotides read TGTGCCAGTAGTCGGGCTAGCGGCTCCTACGAGCAGTACTTC. Amino acids: CASSRASGSYEQYF.

The rearrangement links TRBV11-3 to TRBJ2-3; D unclear. The CDR3 extends over 14 amino acids. Germline V gives CDR1 SGHNT, CDR2 YENEEA. V lost 1 base to trimming and J lost 3 bases, with 8 bases between them. The CDR3 protein is CASSLASDTDTQYF. CDR3 DNA sequence: TGTGCCAGCAGCTTAGCGTCGGATACAGATACGCAGTATTTT. The full variable domain, with the rest looked up from reference TRBV11-3 and TRBJ2-3, is EAGVVQSPRYKIIEKKQPVAFWCNPISGHNTLYWYLQNLGQGPELLIRYENEEAVDDSQLPKDRFSAERLKGVDSTLKIQPAELGDSAVYLCASSLASDTDTQYFGPGTRLTVL.

At least ten counts were recorded for this clonotype. The chain uses TRBV2 and TRBJ2-1, with TRBD1 matching 7 bases. V lost 5 bases, J lost 4 bases, and 2 bases stayed unmatched. CDR3 length equals 13 residues. Germline lookup yields CDR1 SNHLY and CDR2 FYNNEI. The CDR3 sequence: CASSSQGYNEQFF. The CDR3 region has the DNA TGTGCCAGCAGTTCACAGGGGTACAATGAGCAGTTCTTC.

The DNA of the CDR3 is TGCGCCAGCAGCCGTTCTAGAATCGGGGAGCTGTTTTTT. This sequence encodes CASSRSRIGELFF. This sequence joins TRBV4-1 and TRBJ2-2, with D uncertain. CDR1 and CDR2 (germline): MGHRA, YSYEKL. V lost 4 bases to trimming and J lost 7 bases, with 10 bases between them. This CDR3 has 13 amino acids.

The chain has TRBV4-1 and TRBJ2-3; D is unresolved. The CDR3 extends over 15 amino acids. Trimming stripped 1 base from V and 0 bases from J, with 8 bases between. Germline CDR1 is MGHRA and CDR2 is YSYEKL. As DNA, the CDR3 is TGCGCCAGCAGCCAAGTTACTGCTAGCACAGATACGCAGTATTTT. Translation: CASSQVTASTDTQYF.

As concerns this clonotype: A read error is possible here, since a much larger clone lies one base away. The gene calls are TRBV12-5 and TRBJ2-2, with 7 bases identical to TRBD1. With V trimmed by 7 bases and J by 7 bases, 12 bases remained unmatched. Germline V gene sequence: CDR1 LGHNT, CDR2 FRNRAP. The CDR3 contains 15 residues. CDR3: CASARAVQGHGELFF. The CDR3 DNA is TGTGCTAGTGCCCGGGCGGTACAGGGGCACGGGGAGCTGTTTTTT.

On this clonotype itself: The CDR3 does not close with the conserved phenylalanine or tryptophan, likely indicating a read error. The DNA is left out, because the CDR3 cannot be placed on it with certainty; the CDR3 is given as TCRdb lists it. The J gene is TRBJ2-3, the V gene TRBV3-1; the D call TRBD1 from the table was never checked on the DNA. CDR1 is LGHDT, CDR2 YNNKEL, per germline (reference sequence). The CDR3 adds up to 15 amino acids, both ends counted. CDR3 sequence: CASSRPRGGEQYFGP.

The J gene is TRBJ2-1, the V gene TRBV6-1, with D possibly TRBD2 on 6 matching bases. Germline V gene sequence: CDR1 MNHNS, CDR2 SASEGT. Trimming left V 6 bases short and J 8 bases short, with 20 bases between. This CDR3 comprises 15 residues. The CDR3 bases are TGTGCCAGCAGGCAAGGGACGGAGGGAGGCCATGAGCAGTTCTTC. It translates to CASRQGTEGGHEQFF.

This clonotype qualifies as medium-sized. This chain links TRBV5-1 with TRBJ2-7; D is perhaps TRBD1 (6 bases). The germline CDR1 and CDR2 sequences are SGHRS and YFSETQ. The ends were cut back, 3 bases at V and 4 bases at J, with 8 bases in the middle. This CDR3 comprises 12 residues. CDR3 loop: CASSSTGYEQYF. The DNA for the CDR3 is TGCGCCAGCAGCTCAACAGGGTACGAGCAGTACTTC.

This clonotype was found many times. The rearrangement joins TRBV10-3 to TRBJ2-5, with D perhaps being TRBD1 or TRBD2 (5 bases each). CDR1 is ENHRY, CDR2 SYGVKD, per germline. The germline V and J ends were trimmed by 3 bases and 0 bases, with 11 bases remaining between them. CDR3 length: 15 amino acids. CDR3 DNA sequence: TGTGCCATCAGTGACGGGGCCCATTACCAAGAGACCCAGTACTTC. Residues: CAISDGAHYQETQYF.

This clonotype was seen repeatedly, ten times or more. The CDR3, as DNA: TGTGCCAGCAGTTTACTCAGGACAAGTCGATCAACAGATACGCAGTATTTT. As protein: CASSLLRTSRSTDTQYF. This chain joins TRBV6-2 or TRBV6-3 and TRBJ2-3, with a tentative D call TRBD1 (5 bases). Germline lookup yields CDR1 MNHEY and CDR2 SVGEGT. The germline V and J ends were trimmed by 4 bases and 3 bases, with 20 bases remaining between them. The CDR3 extends over 17 amino acids.

The chain links TRBV28 to TRBJ2-7, with 11 bases matching TRBD2. CDR1 and CDR2 (germline): MDHEN, SYDVKM. The CDR3 totals 17 residues. V shed 2 bases and J 1 base; nucleotides not matched to a gene: 7. The CDR3 protein is CASSLGSGRALSYEQYF. CDR3 coding DNA: TGTGCCAGCAGTTTAGGTAGCGGGAGGGCATTATCCTACGAGCAGTACTTC.

Judged by abundance, this clonotype is medium-sized (0.01 to 0.1%). The rearrangement uses TRBV5-1 and TRBJ2-1; 8 bases align to TRBD1. The CDR3 runs to 16 residues. V shed 0 bases, J shed 8 bases, and the junction held 10 bases outside the gene matches. CDR1 and CDR2 (germline): SGHRS, YFSETQ. CDR3 nucleotide sequence: TGCGCCAGCAGCTTGGAGCAGGGGGCCCGATCCGATGAGCAGTTCTTC. Amino acids: CASSLEQGARSDEQFF.

The rearrangement links TRBV7-2 to TRBJ2-1, with TRBD2 matching 8 bases. There are 15 residues in the CDR3. Losses at the gene ends were 3 bases for V and 8 bases for J; bases not matched to a gene: 9. The germline gives CDR1 SGHTA, CDR2 FQGNSA. Here the CDR3 reads CASSLTIGRVYEQFF. CDR3 nucleotides: TGTGCCAGCAGCTTGACTATCGGGAGGGTCTATGAGCAGTTCTTC.

The chain joins TRBV13 to TRBJ2-7; 10 nucleotides match TRBD2. Unmatched junction bases numbered 14, after V lost 4 bases and J lost 8 bases. Germline V gene sequence: CDR1 PRHDT, CDR2 FYEKMQ (reference sequence). The CDR3 extends over 16 amino acids. Here the CDR3 reads CASSSTSSGSTLKQYF. DNA for the CDR3: TGTGCCAGCAGCTCGACCTCTAGCGGGAGTACGTTGAAGCAGTACTTC.

Within the sample, this clonotype is medium-sized. The chain couples TRBV20-1 to TRBJ1-2; perhaps TRBD1 as D (6 bases). This CDR3 has 11 amino acids. Germline V gene sequence: CDR1 DFQATT, CDR2 SNEGSKA (reference sequence). The CDR3 DNA reads TGCAGCCTACAGGGTCTGGGTGGCTACACCTTC. Translating gives CSLQGLGGYTF.

This clonotype was seen a handful of times. This may arise from a read error, as a much more abundant clone is one base away. The J gene is TRBJ2-3, the V gene TRBV19, with 9 nucleotides matching TRBD1. Per germline, CDR1 LNHDA and CDR2 SQIVND (reference sequence). This CDR3 region has 13 residues. With 10 bases clipped from V and 4 bases from J, the junction kept 6 bases outside the gene matches. CDR3 nucleotides: TGTGCCACCTCACAGGGGGCCGCAGATACGCAGTATTTT. Translation: CATSQGAADTQYF.

In this sample, this clonotype turned up many times. J is TRBJ2-5 and V is TRBV5-1; no firm D call. The CDR3 has 12 amino acids. V gave up 0 bases and J gave up 5 bases, with 5 bases separating them. Looked up from germline, CDR1 is SGHRS and CDR2 is YFSETQ. DNA of the CDR3: TGCGCCAGCAGCTTGGGTCGGGAGACCCAGTACTTC. Translating it yields CASSLGRETQYF.

The chain recombines TRBV12-3 or TRBV12-4 with TRBJ1-4; D is unclear. V was pared by 1 base and J by 11 bases, with 8 bases between. The CDR3 is 12 residues long. The CDR3 sequence: CASSLGVGKLFF. The CDR3 nucleotides read TGTGCCAGCAGTTTAGGTGTTGGGAAACTGTTTTTT.

Many counts were recorded for this clonotype. V usage is TRBV20-1 and J usage is TRBJ1-2; no definite D call. This CDR3 is 14 amino acids long. Germline CDR1 and CDR2: DFQATT and SNEGSKA (reference sequence). V shed 3 bases and J shed 8 bases, with 19 bases lying between them. The CDR3 region has the DNA TGCAGTGCTAGGGGCCCAGCAGGAGAGTCGGGCTACACCTTC. It translates to CSARGPAGESGYTF.

This chain links TRBV7-2 with TRBJ1-1; TRBD1 agrees at 7 bases. From germline, CDR1 is SGHTA and CDR2 FQGNSA. The CDR3 has 14 amino acids. With 5 bases clipped from V and 1 base from J, the junction kept 4 bases outside the gene matches. CDR3 nucleotide sequence: TGTGCCAGCAGCACCGGGACAGCGAACACTGAAGCTTTCTTT. Its protein product is CASSTGTANTEAFF.